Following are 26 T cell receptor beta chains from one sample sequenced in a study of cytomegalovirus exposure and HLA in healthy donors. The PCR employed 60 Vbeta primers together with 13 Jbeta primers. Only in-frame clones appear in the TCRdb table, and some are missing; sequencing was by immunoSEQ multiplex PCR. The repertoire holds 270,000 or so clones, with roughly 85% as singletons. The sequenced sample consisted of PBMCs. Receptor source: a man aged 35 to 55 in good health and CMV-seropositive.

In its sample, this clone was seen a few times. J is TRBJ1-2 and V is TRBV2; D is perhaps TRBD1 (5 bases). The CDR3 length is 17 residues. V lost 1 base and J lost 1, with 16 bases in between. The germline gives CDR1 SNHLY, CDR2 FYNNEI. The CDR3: CASSEGGWNRINYGYTF. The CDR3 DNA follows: TGTGCCAGCAGTGAAGGAGGATGGAACAGGATTAACTATGGCTACACCTTC. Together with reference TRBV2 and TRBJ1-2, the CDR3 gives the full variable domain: EPEVTQTPSHQVTQMGQEVILRCVPISNHLYFYWYRQILGQKVEFLVSFYNNEISEKSEIFDDQFSVERPDGSNFTLKIRSTKLEDSAMYFCASSEGGWNRINYGYTFGSGTRLTVV.

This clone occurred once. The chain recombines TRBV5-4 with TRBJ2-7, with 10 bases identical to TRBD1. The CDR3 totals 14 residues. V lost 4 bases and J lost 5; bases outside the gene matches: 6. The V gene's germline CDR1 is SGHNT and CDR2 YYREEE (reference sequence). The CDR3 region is CASSPRQGANEQYF. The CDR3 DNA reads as TGTGCCAGCAGCCCCCGACAGGGGGCCAACGAGCAGTACTTC.

The CDR3, as DNA: TGTGCCAGCAGTTTGAGTCAAGGGGGCCCCAACGAGCAGTACTTC. Its translation is CASSLSQGGPNEQYF. V gene TRBV28 combines with J gene TRBJ2-7; 7 nucleotides align to TRBD1. V shed 3 bases, J shed 5 bases, and the junction held 10 bases outside the gene matches. The germline CDR1 and CDR2 sequences are MDHEN and SYDVKM. The CDR3 is 15 amino acids.

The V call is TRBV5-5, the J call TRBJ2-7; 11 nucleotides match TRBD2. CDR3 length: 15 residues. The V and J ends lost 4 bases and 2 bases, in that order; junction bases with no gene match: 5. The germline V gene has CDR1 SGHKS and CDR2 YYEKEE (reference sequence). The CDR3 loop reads CASSDTSGSTYEQYF. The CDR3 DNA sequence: TGTGCCAGCAGCGATACTAGCGGGAGCACCTACGAGCAGTACTTC.

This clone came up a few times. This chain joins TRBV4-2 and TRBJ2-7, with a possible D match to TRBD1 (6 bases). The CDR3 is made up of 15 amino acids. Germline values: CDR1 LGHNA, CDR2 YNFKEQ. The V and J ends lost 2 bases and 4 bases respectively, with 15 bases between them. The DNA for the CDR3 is TGTGCCAGCAGCCAAAACAGGGAGAAAAGGTACGAGCAGTACTTC. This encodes CASSQNREKRYEQYF.

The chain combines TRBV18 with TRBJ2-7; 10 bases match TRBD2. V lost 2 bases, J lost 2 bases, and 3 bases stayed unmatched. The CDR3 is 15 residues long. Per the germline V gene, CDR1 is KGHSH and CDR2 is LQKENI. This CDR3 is CASSPGLADTYEQYF. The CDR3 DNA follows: TGTGCCAGCTCACCAGGACTAGCGGACACCTACGAGCAGTACTTC.

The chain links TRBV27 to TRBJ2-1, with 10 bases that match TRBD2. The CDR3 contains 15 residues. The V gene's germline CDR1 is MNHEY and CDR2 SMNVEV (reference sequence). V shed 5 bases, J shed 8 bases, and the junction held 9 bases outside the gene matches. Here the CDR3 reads CASSSLAGDRDEQFF. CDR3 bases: TGTGCCAGCAGTAGCCTAGCGGGAGACAGGGATGAGCAGTTCTTC.

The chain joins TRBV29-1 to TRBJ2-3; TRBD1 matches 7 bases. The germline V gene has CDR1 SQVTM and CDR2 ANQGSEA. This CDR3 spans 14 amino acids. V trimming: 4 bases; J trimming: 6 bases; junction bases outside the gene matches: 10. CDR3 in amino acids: CSVVVATRGDTQYF. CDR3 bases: TGCAGCGTTGTCGTAGCGACCAGGGGGGATACGCAGTATTTT.

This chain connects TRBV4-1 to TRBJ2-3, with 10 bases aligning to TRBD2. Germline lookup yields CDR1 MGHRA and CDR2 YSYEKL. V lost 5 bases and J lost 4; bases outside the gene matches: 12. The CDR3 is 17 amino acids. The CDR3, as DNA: TGCGCCAGCAGCTCTGATGGGCTAGCGGGAGCGGCAGATACGCAGTATTTT. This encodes CASSSDGLAGAADTQYF.

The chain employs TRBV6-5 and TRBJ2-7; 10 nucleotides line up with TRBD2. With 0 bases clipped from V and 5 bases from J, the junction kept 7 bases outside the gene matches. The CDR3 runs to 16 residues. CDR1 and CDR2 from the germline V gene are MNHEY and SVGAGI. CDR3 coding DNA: TGTGCCAGCAGTTACTCAGCACTAGCGGGACATAACGAGCAGTACTTC. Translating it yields CASSYSALAGHNEQYF.

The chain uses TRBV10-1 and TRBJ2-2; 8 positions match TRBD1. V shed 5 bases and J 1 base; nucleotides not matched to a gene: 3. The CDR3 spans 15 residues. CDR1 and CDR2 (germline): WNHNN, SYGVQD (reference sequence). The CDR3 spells CASSLDRGNTGELFF. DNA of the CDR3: TGCGCCAGCAGTCTTGACAGGGGGAACACCGGGGAGCTGTTTTTT.

The CDR3 coding sequence is TGTGCCAGCAGCCTCGGGACTAGCGGGAGGGCCCTCAGGGAGACCCAGTACTTC. Its protein is CASSLGTSGRALRETQYF. The chain has TRBV11-1 and TRBJ2-5; 16 positions match TRBD2. The CDR3 length is 18 residues. CDR1 and CDR2 (germline): SGHAT, FQDESV (reference sequence). Unmatched junction bases numbered 11, after V lost 5 bases and J lost 5 bases.

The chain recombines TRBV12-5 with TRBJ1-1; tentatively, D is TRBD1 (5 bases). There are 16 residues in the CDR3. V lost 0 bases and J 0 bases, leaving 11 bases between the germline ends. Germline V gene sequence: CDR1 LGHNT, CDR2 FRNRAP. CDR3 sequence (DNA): TGTGCTAGTGGTTTGGTTACAGGCCCAATGAACACTGAAGCTTTCTTT. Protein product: CASGLVTGPMNTEAFF. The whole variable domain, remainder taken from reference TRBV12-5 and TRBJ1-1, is DARVTQTPRHKVTEMGQEVTMRCQPILGHNTVFWYRQTMMQGLELLAYFRNRAPLDDSGMPKDRFSAEMPDATLATLKIQPSEPRDSAVYFCASGLVTGPMNTEAFFGQGTRLTVV.

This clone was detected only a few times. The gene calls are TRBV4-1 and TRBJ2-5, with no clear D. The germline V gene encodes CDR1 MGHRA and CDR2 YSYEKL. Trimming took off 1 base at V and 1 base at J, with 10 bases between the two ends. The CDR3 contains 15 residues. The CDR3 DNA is TGCGCCAGCAGCCAAGGGCAGGCCCGCCAAGAGACCCAGTACTTC. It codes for CASSQGQARQETQYF.

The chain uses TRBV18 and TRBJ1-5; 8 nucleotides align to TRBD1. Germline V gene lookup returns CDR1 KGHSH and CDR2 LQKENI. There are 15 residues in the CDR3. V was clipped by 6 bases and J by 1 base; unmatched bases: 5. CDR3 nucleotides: TGTGCCAGCTCGGTGGGACAGGCGAGCAATCAGCCCCAGCATTTT. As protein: CASSVGQASNQPQHF.

The chain's CDR3 is CASSGTGVATEAFF. CDR3 nucleotides: TGTGCCAGCAGTGGGACAGGGGTTGCCACTGAAGCTTTCTTT. The rearrangement links TRBV28 to TRBJ1-1; 10 bases align to TRBD1. In germline, CDR1 is MDHEN, CDR2 SYDVKM. J gave up 4 bases and V 5 bases, and 4 bases lay outside the gene matches. The CDR3 spans 14 residues.

The DNA of the CDR3 is TGCGCCAGCAGCTTGGACGGACAGAATCAGCCCCAGCATTTT. It translates to CASSLDGQNQPQHF. The genes are TRBV5-1 and TRBJ1-5, with D possibly TRBD1 on 6 matching bases. This CDR3 region has 14 residues. CDR1 SGHRS and CDR2 YFSETQ come from the germline V gene. The V gene lost 0 bases and the J gene lost 4 bases, with 8 bases spanning the gap.

CDR3 residues: CASSTGQIYNEQFF. CDR3 bases: TGTGCCAGTAGTACGGGACAGATCTACAATGAGCAGTTCTTC. The chain employs TRBV19 and TRBJ2-1; 7 bases align to TRBD1. Germline V lookup: CDR1 LNHDA, CDR2 SQIVND (reference sequence). The V segment lost 4 bases and the J segment 3 bases; nucleotides outside the gene matches: 3. The CDR3 has 14 residues.

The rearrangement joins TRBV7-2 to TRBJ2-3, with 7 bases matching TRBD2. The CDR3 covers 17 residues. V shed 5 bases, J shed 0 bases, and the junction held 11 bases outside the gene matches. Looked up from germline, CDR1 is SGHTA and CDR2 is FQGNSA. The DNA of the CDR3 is TGTGCCAGCAGCCCCCGATACCGGCGGGAGAGCACAGATACGCAGTATTTT. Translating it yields CASSPRYRRESTDTQYF.

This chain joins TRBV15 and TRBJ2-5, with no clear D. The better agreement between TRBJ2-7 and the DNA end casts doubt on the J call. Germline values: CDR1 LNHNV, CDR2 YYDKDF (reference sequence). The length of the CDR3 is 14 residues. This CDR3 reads CATSRVGSSYEQYF. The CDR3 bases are TGTGCCACCAGCAGAGTGGGTAGCTCCTACGAGCAGTACTTC.

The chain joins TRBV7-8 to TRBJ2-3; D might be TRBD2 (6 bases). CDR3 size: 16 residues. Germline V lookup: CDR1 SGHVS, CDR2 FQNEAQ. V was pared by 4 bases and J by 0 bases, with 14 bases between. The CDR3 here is CASSSSLALSTDTQYF. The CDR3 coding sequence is TGTGCCAGCAGCTCCTCTCTAGCGCTCAGCACAGATACGCAGTATTTT.

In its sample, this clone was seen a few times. The CDR3: CASSSEGTQYF. DNA for the CDR3: TGTGCCAGCTCATCGGAGGGGACCCAGTACTTC. The rearrangement uses TRBV18 and TRBJ2-5, with D possibly matching TRBD2 (6 bases). Per germline, CDR1 KGHSH and CDR2 LQKENI. The CDR3 covers 11 residues. Trimming shortened V by 5 bases and J by 7 bases, and 8 bases separated the two germline ends.

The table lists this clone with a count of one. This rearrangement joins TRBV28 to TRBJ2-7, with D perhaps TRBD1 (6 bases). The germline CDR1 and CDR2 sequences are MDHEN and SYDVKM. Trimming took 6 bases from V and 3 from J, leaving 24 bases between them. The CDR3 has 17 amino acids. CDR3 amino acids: CASSNTGDTGSIYEQYF. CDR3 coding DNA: TGTGCCAGCAGCAATACCGGGGACACCGGATCCATCTACGAGCAGTACTTC.

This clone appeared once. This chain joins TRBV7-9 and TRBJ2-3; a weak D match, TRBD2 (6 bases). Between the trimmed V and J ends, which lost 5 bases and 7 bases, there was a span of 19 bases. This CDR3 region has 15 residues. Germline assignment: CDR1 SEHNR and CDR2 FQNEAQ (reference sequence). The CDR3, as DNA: TGTGCCAGCAGCCCAAGGCTAGCGACCGCGAATACGCAGTATTTT. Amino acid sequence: CASSPRLATANTQYF. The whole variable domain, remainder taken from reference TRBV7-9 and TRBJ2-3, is DTGVSQNPRHKITKRGQNVTFRCDPISEHNRLYWYRQTLGQGPEFLTYFQNEAQLEKSRLLSDRFSAERPKGSFSTLEIQRTEQGDSAMYLCASSPRLATANTQYFGPGTRLTVL.

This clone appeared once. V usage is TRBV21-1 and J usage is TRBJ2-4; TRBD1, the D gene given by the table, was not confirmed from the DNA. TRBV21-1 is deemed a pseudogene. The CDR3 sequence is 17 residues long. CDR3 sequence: CASSKSRDREAKNIQYF. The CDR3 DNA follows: TGTGCCAGCAGCAAAAGTAGGGACAGGGAAGCCAAAAACATTCAGTACTTC.

The chain's CDR3 is CASSQVGAGGSNYGYTF. Written as DNA, the CDR3 is TGCGCCAGCAGCCAAGTTGGGGCAGGGGGCTCTAACTATGGCTACACCTTC. This sequence joins TRBV4-1 and TRBJ1-2, with 8 bases that match TRBD1. Trimming cost V 1 base and J 0 bases; bases outside gene matches: 7. CDR1 and CDR2 (germline): MGHRA, YSYEKL. This CDR3 has 17 residues.